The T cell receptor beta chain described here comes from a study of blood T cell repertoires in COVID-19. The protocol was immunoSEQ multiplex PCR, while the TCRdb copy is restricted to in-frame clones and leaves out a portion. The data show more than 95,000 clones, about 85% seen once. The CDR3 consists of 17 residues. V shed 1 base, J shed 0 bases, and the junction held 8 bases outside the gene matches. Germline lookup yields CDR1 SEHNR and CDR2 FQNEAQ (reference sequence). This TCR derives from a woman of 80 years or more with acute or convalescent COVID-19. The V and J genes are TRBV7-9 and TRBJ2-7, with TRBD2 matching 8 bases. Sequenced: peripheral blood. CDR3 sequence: CASSLGASGYTSYEQYF. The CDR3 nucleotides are TGTGCCAGCAGCTTAGGAGCTAGCGGGTATACCTCCTACGAGCAGTACTTC.